The rows below give T cell receptor beta chains drawn from one sample of a study of blood T cell repertoires in COVID-19. Assay used: immunoSEQ multiplex PCR; TCRdb lists only in-frame clones, some missing. Found here are more than 110,000 clones, roughly four fifths of them singletons; the top ten hold 1.5% to 2%. Material for sequencing was PBMCs or T cells enriched from blood (not recorded which). The receptors originated from a woman between 18 and 29 years old who had been exposed to COVID-19. Each CDR3 is given with its conserved first and last residue. Each record gives: V gene, D gene, J gene, clone size, CDR3 protein, CDR3 DNA. The D gene is left open where the match is weak. Size is stated for part of the rows, as once, few or many counts, or as a class when the clone is expanded.

TRBV4-1,TRBD2,TRBJ2-1,once,CASSQASGSYNEQFF,TGCGCCAGCAGCCAAGCTAGCGGGAGCTACAATGAGCAGTTCTTC
TRBV30,TRBD1,TRBJ2-5,-,CAWSFGQGWETQYF,TGTGCCTGGTCTTTTGGACAGGGTTGGGAGACCCAGTACTTC
TRBV2,-,TRBJ1-1,-,CASSGQIMNTEAFF,TGTGCCAGCAGTGGGCAGATCATGAACACTGAAGCTTTCTTT
TRBV5-5,-,TRBJ2-2,-,CASSPPRVVGELFF,TGTGCCAGCAGCCCACCCCGGGTAGTGGGGGAGCTGTTTTTT
TRBV19,TRBD2,TRBJ2-1,-,CASSIAGSGRRSEQFF,TGTGCCAGTAGTATAGCAGGTAGCGGGAGGAGGAGTGAGCAGTTCTTC
TRBV6-1,-,TRBJ1-1,-,CASSEYKGLVGEAFF,TGTGCCAGCAGTGAATATAAGGGACTTGTGGGTGAAGCTTTCTTT
TRBV7-8,-,TRBJ2-5,-,CASRRLFRQVQETQYF,TGTGCCAGCCGGCGACTGTTTCGACAGGTCCAAGAGACCCAGTACTTC
TRBV11-3,TRBD2,TRBJ2-2,-,CASSPKTSGSNTGELFF,TGTGCCAGCAGCCCGAAGACTAGCGGATCGAACACCGGGGAGCTGTTTTTT
TRBV29-1,TRBD1,TRBJ2-3,once,CSVGGTGGADTQYF,TGCAGCGTCGGGGGGACAGGGGGCGCAGATACGCAGTATTTT
TRBV5-1,-,TRBJ2-1,-,CASSRDWEQFF,TGCGCCAGCAGCCGAGATTGGGAGCAGTTCTTC
TRBV24-1,TRBD1,TRBJ2-7,-,CATSDSNRGGEQYF,TGTGCCACCAGTGATAGTAACAGGGGCGGCGAGCAGTACTTC
TRBV5-5,TRBD1,TRBJ2-7,-,CASSSDRASYEQYF,TGTGCCAGCAGCAGCGACAGGGCCTCCTACGAGCAGTACTTC
TRBV19,-,TRBJ2-4,-,CASSTRGPAAKNIQYF,TGTGCCAGTAGTACCAGGGGCCCGGCCGCCAAAAACATTCAGTACTTC
TRBV29-1,TRBD1,TRBJ1-4,-,CSVEAGQGILNEKLFF,TGCAGCGTTGAAGCAGGACAGGGGATCCTCAATGAAAAACTGTTTTTT
TRBV27,-,TRBJ2-1,-,CASSDYYNEQFF,TGTGCCAGCAGTGACTATTACAATGAGCAGTTCTTC
TRBV7-8,TRBD2,TRBJ2-3,-,CASSERLAGVPSSTDTQYF,TGTGCCAGCAGCGAACGACTAGCGGGAGTCCCCTCTAGCACAGATACGCAGTATTTT
TRBV5-1,TRBD1,TRBJ1-2,-,CASSSPGTGTAAGYTF,TGCGCCAGCAGCTCGCCCGGGACAGGAACGGCGGCGGGCTACACCTTC
TRBV11-3,TRBD2,TRBJ2-3,-,CASSFGLAGDTQYF,TGTGCCAGCAGCTTCGGACTAGCGGGGGATACGCAGTATTTT
TRBV24-1,-,TRBJ2-3,-,CATSDSSTDTQYF,TGTGCCACCAGTGATTCTAGCACAGATACGCAGTATTTT
TRBV28,-,TRBJ2-7,-,CASSLVGLTYEQYF,TGTGCCAGCAGTTTAGTGGGACTTACGTACGAGCAGTACTTC
TRBV4-2,-,TRBJ1-2,once,CASSQEYAVPSYGYTF,TGTGCCAGCAGCCAAGAATATGCAGTCCCCTCTTATGGCTACACCTTC
TRBV28,TRBD1,TRBJ1-1,-,CASSPGQGGVDTEAFF,TGTGCCAGCAGTCCTGGACAGGGGGGGGTGGACACTGAAGCTTTCTTT
TRBV7-3,-,TRBJ2-1,many,CASSLGLHSYNEQFF,TGTGCCAGCAGCTTGGGACTCCACTCCTACAATGAGCAGTTCTTC
TRBV7-8,TRBD1,TRBJ2-5,-,CASSLRQGRSRETQYF,TGTGCCAGCAGCCTTAGACAGGGGAGGTCGCGAGAGACCCAGTACTTC
TRBV11-2,-,TRBJ1-1,-,CASSLVPGNTEAFF,TGTGCCAGCAGCTTAGTCCCAGGGAACACTGAAGCTTTCTTT
TRBV5-1,-,TRBJ2-3,-,CASSFEADTQYF,TGCGCCAGCAGCTTCGAAGCTGATACGCAGTATTTT
TRBV24-1,-,TRBJ2-2,-,CATSDPGQNTGELFF,TGTGCCACCAGTGACCCCGGACAGAACACCGGGGAGCTGTTTTTT
TRBV9,TRBD2,TRBJ2-2,-,CASSVGKSSGTGELFF,TGTGCCAGCAGCGTAGGAAAATCTAGCGGTACCGGGGAGCTGTTTTTT
TRBV7-2,-,TRBJ2-1,-,CASSLAREFNEQFF,TGTGCCAGCAGCTTGGCCCGGGAGTTCAATGAGCAGTTCTTC
TRBV3-1/TRBV3-2,TRBD2,TRBJ2-1,-,CASNRLAGGDEQFF,TGTGCCAGCAATCGACTAGCGGGTGGCGATGAGCAGTTCTTC
TRBV11-3,TRBD2,TRBJ2-3,-,CASSSEREGRDTQYF,TGTGCCAGCAGCTCCGAGCGGGAGGGCCGGGATACGCAGTATTTT
TRBV24-1,-,TRBJ1-2,-,CATSTGQWEYGYTF,TGTGCCACCAGTACCGGGCAGTGGGAGTATGGCTACACCTTC
TRBV29-1,TRBD2,TRBJ2-1,-,CSVWGTSGNEQFF,TGCAGCGTTTGGGGGACTAGCGGGAATGAGCAGTTCTTC
TRBV6-6,-,TRBJ2-7,-,CASSPLAGEQYF,TGTGCCAGCAGCCCCTTGGCGGGCGAGCAGTACTTC
TRBV28,TRBD1,TRBJ1-2,-,CASSQGQGANYGYTF,TGTGCCAGCAGTCAGGGACAGGGCGCTAACTATGGCTACACCTTC
TRBV9,TRBD2,TRBJ2-1,-,CASSGPSGTYNEQFF,TGTGCCAGCAGCGGACCTAGCGGGACCTACAATGAGCAGTTCTTC
TRBV5-4,TRBD2,TRBJ2-7,once,CASTGGSSYEQYF,TGTGCCAGCACGGGAGGGAGCTCCTACGAGCAGTACTTC
TRBV12-5,TRBD2,TRBJ2-1,-,CASGSGGLEQFF,TGTGCTAGTGGTTCGGGGGGTCTGGAGCAGTTCTTC
TRBV2,-,TRBJ2-2,-,CASSEYLTGELFF,TGTGCCAGCAGTGAATATCTCACCGGGGAGCTGTTTTTT
TRBV6-5,TRBD1,TRBJ1-6,-,CASRQGQGNSPLHF,TGTGCCAGCAGACAAGGACAGGGAAACTCACCCCTCCACTTT